This T cell receptor beta chain was obtained from a study of T cell changes during pregnancy in multiple sclerosis. Produced via immunoSEQ multiplex PCR; TCRdb's table is partial and in-frame only. The data contain 35,000 to 45,000 clones, around nine tenths of them singletons. This sequence originates from a female donor in good health, enrolled as a control in a pregnancy study. Sample: CD4+ T cells from peripheral blood mononuclear cells, taken after pregnancy.

The CDR3 reads CASSSFKLAGIYNEQFF. CDR3 nucleotides: TGCGCCAGCAGCTCCTTTAAACTAGCGGGGATCTACAATGAGCAGTTCTTC. V usage is TRBV5-1 and J usage is TRBJ2-1; 10 bases agree with TRBD2. Trimming removed 3 bases from V and 3 bases from J; junction bases left unmatched: 9. Germline lookup yields CDR1 SGHRS and CDR2 YFSETQ. The CDR3 covers 17 residues. The whole variable domain, remainder taken from reference TRBV5-1 and TRBJ2-1, is KAGVTQTPRYLIKTRGQQVTLSCSPISGHRSVSWYQQTPGQGLQFLFEYFSETQRNKGNFPGRFSGRQFSNSRSEMNVSTLELGDSALYLCASSSFKLAGIYNEQFFGPGTRLTVL.